This T cell receptor beta chain was sequenced in a study of T cell responses to AZD1222 COVID-19 vaccine. Study findings and constraints: Spike-spanning, vaccine-associated CD4 TCRs were dominant at 160-218 and 743-854.

The CDR3 length is 12 residues. V was trimmed by 7 bases and J by 8 bases, leaving 14 bases between them. Repertoires were generated with immunoSEQ multiplex PCR, while TCRdb's copy carries only in-frame clones and drops some. Among 150,000 or so clones listed, roughly nine tenths were seen once. As to this clone: The antigen remains undetermined.

The chain employs TRBV12-3 or TRBV12-4 and TRBJ1-2; D is ambiguous. The clonotype originates from an adult who received the AZD1222 COVID-19 vaccine. The sequences come from peripheral blood, collected 28 days after the second AZD1222 dose. CDR3 amino acids: CASTSDRGGYTF. DNA for the CDR3: TGTGCCAGCACCTCGGACCGAGGGGGCTACACCTTC.